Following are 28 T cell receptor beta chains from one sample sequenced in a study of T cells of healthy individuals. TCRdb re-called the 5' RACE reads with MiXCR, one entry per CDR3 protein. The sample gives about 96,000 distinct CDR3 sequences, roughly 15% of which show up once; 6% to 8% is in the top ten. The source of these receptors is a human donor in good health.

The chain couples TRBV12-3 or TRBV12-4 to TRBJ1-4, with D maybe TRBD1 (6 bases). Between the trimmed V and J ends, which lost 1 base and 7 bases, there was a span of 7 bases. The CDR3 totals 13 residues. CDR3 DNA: TGTGCCAGCAGTTTAGTGGACAGTGAAAAACTGTTTTTT. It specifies CASSLVDSEKLFF.

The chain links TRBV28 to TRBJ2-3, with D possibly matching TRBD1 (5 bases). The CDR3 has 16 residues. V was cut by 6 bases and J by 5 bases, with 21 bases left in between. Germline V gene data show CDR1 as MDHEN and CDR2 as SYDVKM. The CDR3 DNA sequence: TGTGCCAGCAGCTTAAGCCCCCGTCCAGGGATAGATACGCAGTATTTT. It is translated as CASSLSPRPGIDTQYF.

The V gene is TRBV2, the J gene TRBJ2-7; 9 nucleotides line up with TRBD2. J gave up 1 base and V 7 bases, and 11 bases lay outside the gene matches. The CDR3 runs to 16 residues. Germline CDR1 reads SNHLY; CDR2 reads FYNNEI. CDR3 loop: CASNTWLTSGSYEQYF. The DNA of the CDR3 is TGTGCCAGCAACACCTGGTTGACTAGCGGTTCCTACGAGCAGTACTTC.

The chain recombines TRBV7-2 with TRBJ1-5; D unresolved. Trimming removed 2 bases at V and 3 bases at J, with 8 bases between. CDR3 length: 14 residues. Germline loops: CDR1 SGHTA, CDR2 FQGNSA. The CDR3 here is CASSLTLVNQPQHF. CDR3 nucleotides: TGTGCCAGCAGCTTAACGCTCGTCAATCAGCCCCAGCATTTT.

The CDR3 DNA follows: TGTGCCAGCAGCAACACTCCGGGGACAGGGACCCACGAGCAGTACTTC. This translates into CASSNTPGTGTHEQYF. V gene TRBV21-1 combines with J gene TRBJ2-7; TRBD1 is the table's D call, not checked against the DNA. TRBV21-1 is a pseudogene locus. This CDR3 contains 16 residues.

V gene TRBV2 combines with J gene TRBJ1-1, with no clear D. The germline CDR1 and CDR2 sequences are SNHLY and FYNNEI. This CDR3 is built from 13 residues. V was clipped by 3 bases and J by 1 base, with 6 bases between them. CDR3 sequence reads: CASSDVANTEAFF. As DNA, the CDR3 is TGTGCCAGCAGTGACGTGGCGAACACTGAAGCTTTCTTT.

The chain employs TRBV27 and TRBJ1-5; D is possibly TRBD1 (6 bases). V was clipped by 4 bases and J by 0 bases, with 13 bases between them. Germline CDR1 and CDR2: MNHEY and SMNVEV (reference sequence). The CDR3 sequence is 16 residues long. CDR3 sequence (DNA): TGTGCCAGCAGTTCGGCCAGGGGATTTAGCAATCAGCCCCAGCATTTT. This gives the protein CASSSARGFSNQPQHF.

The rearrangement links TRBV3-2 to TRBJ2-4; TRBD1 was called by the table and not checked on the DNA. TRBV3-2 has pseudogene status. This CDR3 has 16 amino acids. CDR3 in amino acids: CASGQGQNLAKNIQYF. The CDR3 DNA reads TGTGCCAGCGGCCAGGGACAGAATCTAGCCAAAAACATTCAGTACTTC.

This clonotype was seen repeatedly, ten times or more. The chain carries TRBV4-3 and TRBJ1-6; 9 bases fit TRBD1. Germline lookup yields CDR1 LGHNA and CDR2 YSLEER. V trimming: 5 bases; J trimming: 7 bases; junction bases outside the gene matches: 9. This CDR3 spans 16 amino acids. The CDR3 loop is CASSWGQGAQNSPLHF. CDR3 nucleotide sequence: TGCGCCAGCAGCTGGGGACAGGGTGCACAAAATTCACCCCTCCACTTT.

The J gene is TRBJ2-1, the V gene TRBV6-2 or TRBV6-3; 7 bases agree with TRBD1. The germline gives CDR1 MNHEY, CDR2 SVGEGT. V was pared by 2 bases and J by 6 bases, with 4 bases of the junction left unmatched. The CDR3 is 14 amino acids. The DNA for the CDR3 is TGTGCCAGCAGTTACCAGGGGACAGTCAATGAGCAGTTCTTC. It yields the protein CASSYQGTVNEQFF.

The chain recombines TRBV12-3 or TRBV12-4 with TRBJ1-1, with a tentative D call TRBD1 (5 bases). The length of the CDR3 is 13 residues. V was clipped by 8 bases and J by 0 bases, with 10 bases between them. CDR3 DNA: TGTGCCAGCCGGGGACTTATGAACACTGAAGCTTTCTTT. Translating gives CASRGLMNTEAFF.

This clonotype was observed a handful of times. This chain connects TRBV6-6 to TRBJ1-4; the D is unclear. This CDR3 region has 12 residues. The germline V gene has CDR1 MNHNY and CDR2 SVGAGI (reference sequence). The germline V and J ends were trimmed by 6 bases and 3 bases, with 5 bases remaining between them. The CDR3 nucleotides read TGTGCCAGCAGGGATCCTAATGAAAAACTGTTTTTT. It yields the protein CASRDPNEKLFF.

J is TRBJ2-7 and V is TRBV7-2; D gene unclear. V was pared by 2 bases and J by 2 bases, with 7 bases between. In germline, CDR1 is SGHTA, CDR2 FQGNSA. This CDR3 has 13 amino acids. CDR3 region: CASSLSTAYEQYF. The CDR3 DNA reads TGTGCCAGCAGCTTATCTACAGCCTACGAGCAGTACTTC.

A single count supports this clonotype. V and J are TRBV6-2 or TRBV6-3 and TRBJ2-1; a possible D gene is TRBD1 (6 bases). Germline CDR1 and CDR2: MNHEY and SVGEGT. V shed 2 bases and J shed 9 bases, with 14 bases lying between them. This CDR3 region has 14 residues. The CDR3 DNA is TGTGCCAGCAGTTACCAAACCAGGGGCCGTGAGCAGTTCTTC. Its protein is CASSYQTRGREQFF.

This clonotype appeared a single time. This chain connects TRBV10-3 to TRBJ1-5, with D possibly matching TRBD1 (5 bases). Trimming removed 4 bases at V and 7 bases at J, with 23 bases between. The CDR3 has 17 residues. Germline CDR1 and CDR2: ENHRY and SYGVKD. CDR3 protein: CAISGSGEEGRGQPQHF. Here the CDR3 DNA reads TGTGCCATCAGTGGGAGCGGGGAAGAGGGGCGTGGGCAGCCCCAGCATTTT.

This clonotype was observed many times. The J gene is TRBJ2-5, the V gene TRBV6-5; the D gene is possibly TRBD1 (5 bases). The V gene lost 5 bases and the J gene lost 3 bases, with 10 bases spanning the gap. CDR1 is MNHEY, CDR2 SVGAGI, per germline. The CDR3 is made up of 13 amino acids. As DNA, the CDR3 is TGTGCCAGCAGTCCCCTGACAGAAGAGACCCAGTACTTC. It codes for CASSPLTEETQYF.

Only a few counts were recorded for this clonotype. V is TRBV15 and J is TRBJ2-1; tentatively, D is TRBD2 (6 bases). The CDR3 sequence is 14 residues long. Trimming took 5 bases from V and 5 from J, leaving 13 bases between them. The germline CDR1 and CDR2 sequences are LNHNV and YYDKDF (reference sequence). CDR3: CATSAPGTHNEQFF. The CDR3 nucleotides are TGTGCCACCAGCGCCCCCGGGACTCACAATGAGCAGTTCTTC.

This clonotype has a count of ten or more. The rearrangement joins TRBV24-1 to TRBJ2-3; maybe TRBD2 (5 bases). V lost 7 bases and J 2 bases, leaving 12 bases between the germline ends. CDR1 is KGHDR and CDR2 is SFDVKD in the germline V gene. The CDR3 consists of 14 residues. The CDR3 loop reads CATSKRDNTDTQYF. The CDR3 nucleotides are TGTGCCACCAGCAAGAGGGATAACACAGATACGCAGTATTTT.

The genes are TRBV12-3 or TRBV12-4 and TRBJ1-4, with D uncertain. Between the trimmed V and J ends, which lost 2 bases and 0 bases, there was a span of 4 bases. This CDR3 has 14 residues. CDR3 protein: CASSLQATNEKLFF. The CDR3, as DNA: TGTGCCAGCAGTTTACAGGCAACTAATGAAAAACTGTTTTTT.

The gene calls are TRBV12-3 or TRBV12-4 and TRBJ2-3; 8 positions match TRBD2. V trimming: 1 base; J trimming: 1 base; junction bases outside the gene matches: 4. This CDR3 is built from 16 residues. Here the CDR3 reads CASSLGSGSGTDTQYF. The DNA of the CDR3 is TGTGCCAGCAGTTTAGGGAGCGGGAGTGGCACAGATACGCAGTATTTT.

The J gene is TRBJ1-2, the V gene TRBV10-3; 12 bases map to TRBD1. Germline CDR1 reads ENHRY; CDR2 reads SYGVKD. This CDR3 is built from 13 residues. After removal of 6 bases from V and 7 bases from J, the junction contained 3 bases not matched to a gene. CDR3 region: CAIRGQGASGYTF. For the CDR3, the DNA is TGTGCCATCAGGGGACAGGGGGCGTCTGGCTACACCTTC.

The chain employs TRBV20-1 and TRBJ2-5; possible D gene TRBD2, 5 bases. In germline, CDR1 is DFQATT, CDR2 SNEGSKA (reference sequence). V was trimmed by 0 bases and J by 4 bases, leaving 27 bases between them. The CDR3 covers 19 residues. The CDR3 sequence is CSARDWGWGRSSAGETQYF. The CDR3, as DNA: TGCAGTGCTAGAGATTGGGGTTGGGGTAGGAGCTCGGCGGGAGAGACCCAGTACTTC.

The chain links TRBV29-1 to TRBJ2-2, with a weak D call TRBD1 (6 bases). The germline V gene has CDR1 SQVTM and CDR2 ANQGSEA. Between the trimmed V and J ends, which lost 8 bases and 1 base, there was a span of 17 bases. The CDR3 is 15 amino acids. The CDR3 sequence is CSTSAAQGNTGELFF. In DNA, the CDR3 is TGCAGCACCTCCGCCGCACAGGGGAACACCGGGGAGCTGTTTTTT.

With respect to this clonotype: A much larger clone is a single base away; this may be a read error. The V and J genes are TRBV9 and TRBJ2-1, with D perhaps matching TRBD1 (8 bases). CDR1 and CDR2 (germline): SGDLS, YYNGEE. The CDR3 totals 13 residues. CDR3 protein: CVSSGTGGIEQFF. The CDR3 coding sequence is TGTGTCAGCAGCGGGACAGGAGGGATTGAGCAGTTCTTC.

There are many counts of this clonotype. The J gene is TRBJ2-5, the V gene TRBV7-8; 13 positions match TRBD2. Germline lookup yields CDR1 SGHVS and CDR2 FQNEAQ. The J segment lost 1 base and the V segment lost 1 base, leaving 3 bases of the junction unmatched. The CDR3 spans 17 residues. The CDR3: CASSLGLAGGGQETQYF. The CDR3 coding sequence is TGTGCCAGCAGCTTAGGACTAGCGGGGGGAGGCCAAGAGACCCAGTACTTC.

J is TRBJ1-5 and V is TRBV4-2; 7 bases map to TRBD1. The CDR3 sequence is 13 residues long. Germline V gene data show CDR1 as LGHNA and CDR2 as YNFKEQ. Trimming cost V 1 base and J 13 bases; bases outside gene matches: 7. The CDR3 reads CASSQVRAGQQHF. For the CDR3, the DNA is TGTGCCAGCAGCCAAGTCCGGGCGGGACAGCAGCATTTT.

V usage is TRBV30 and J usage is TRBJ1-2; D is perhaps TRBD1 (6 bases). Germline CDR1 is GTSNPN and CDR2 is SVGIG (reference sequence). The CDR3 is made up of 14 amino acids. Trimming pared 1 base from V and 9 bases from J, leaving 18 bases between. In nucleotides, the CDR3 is TGTGCCTGGAGTGCGTGGGGGACAATGCGGAGCTACACCTTC. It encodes CAWSAWGTMRSYTF.

CDR3 DNA sequence: TGCAGTGCCGCACTGGCTAGGGGATACAATGAGCAGTTCTTC. Translated: CSAALARGYNEQFF. The chain has TRBV20-1 and TRBJ2-1, with D possibly being TRBD1 (5 bases). CDR1 DFQATT and CDR2 SNEGSKA come from the germline V gene (reference sequence). V dropped 6 bases and J dropped 4 bases, with 16 bases sitting between them. The CDR3 has 14 residues.